This TCR beta chain derives from a study of control samples from healthy donors and cancer patients. The table came from immunoSEQ multiplex PCR; TCRdb's copy has only in-frame clones and leaves some out. Of around 130,000 clones listed, around nine tenths are singletons. This TCR came from a man aged 18 to 30 in good health. The sample consisted of blood.

CDR3 protein: CAISETFPVTQPQHF. In DNA form, the CDR3 reads TGTGCCATCAGTGAGACATTCCCAGTCACTCAGCCCCAGCATTTT. The rearrangement uses TRBV10-3 and TRBJ1-5; no reliable D call. The CDR3 length is 15 residues. Trimming took 2 bases from V and 6 from J, leaving 14 bases between them. Germline V lookup: CDR1 ENHRY, CDR2 SYGVKD.